This T cell receptor (beta chain) appears in the sequencing data of a study of T cell clusters in autoimmune cytopenias. On the study more broadly: Healthy donor controls had a mean age of about 56 years and median age of 59 years.

One tube held mixed TRB-A and TRB-B primer pools for touch-down PCR. TCRdb reprocessed the multiplex PCR reads; each CDR3 protein has one entry and no DNA is given. The sample table sets out some 4,000 distinct CDR3 sequences. In terms of frequency, this clonotype is medium-sized. The antigen is undetermined. TRB amplification used roughly 250 ng of peripheral blood genomic DNA. Study results and limitations: Physiological T cell clusters of healthy donors were apparently absent in primary autoimmune cytopenia patients.

This same sample was also part of a study on T cell repertoires in aging, cancer and after chemotherapy.

The sample taken for sequencing was peripheral blood. This TCR was recovered from a human donor in good health.

CDR3 protein: CASRRRASNTGELFF. The V gene is TRBV12-3 or TRBV12-4, the J gene TRBJ2-2; TCRdb's D gene call, TRBD2, goes unchecked for lack of DNA. This CDR3 spans 15 amino acids.